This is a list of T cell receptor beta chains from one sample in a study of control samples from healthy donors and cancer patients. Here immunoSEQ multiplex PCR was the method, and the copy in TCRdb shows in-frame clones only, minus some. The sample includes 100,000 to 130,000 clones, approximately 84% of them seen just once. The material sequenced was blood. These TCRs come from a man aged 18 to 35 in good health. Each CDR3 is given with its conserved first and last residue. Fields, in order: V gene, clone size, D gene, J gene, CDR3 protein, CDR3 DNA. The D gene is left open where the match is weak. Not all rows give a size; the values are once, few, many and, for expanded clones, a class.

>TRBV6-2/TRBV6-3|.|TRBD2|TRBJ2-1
CASRPVAGVYNEQFF
TGTGCCAGCAGACCTGTAGCGGGGGTCTACAATGAGCAGTTCTTC
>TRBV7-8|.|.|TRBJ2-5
CASSPHRDGFRETQYF
TGTGCCAGCAGCCCCCACCGGGACGGGTTTAGAGAGACCCAGTACTTC
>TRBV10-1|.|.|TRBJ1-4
CASSESPHWAREKLFF
TGCGCCAGCAGTGAGAGTCCGCACTGGGCTCGTGAAAAACTGTTTTTT
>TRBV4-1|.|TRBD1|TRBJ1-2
CASSLKVDRDYGYTF
TGCGCCAGCAGCCTAAAGGTGGACAGGGACTATGGCTACACCTTC
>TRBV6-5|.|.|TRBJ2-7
CASEETYHYEQYF
TGTGCCAGCGAAGAGACTTACCACTACGAGCAGTACTTC
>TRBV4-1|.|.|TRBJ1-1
CASSQDRGAPEAFF
TGCGCCAGCAGCCAAGATAGGGGGGCCCCTGAAGCTTTCTTT
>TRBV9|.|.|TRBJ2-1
CASSVVVSEVSEQFF
TGTGCCAGCAGCGTAGTGGTTAGTGAGGTCAGTGAGCAGTTCTTC
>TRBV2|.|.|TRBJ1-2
CASSERQVYGYTF
TGTGCCAGCAGTGAACGGCAGGTCTATGGCTACACCTTC
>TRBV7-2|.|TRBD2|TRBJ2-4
CASSLSGLAGDIQYF
TGTGCCAGCAGCTTGTCGGGACTAGCGGGCGACATTCAGTACTTC
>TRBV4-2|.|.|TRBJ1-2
CASSPYKDAGDGYTF
TGTGCCAGCAGCCCTTATAAGGATGCTGGTGATGGCTACACCTTC
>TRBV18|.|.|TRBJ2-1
CASSSYNEQFF
TGTGCCAGCTCCTCCTACAATGAGCAGTTCTTC
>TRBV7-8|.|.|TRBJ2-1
CASSLELGTGPYNEQFF
TGTGCCAGCAGCTTAGAATTAGGTACAGGGCCTTACAATGAGCAGTTCTTC
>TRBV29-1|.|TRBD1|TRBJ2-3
CSVGDRSDTQYF
TGCAGCGTGGGGGACAGGTCGGATACGCAGTATTTT
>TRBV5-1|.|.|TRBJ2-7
CASSLAVPIYEQYF
TGCGCCAGCAGCTTGGCGGTCCCAATATACGAGCAGTACTTC
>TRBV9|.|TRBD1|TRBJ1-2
CASSPGGDYGYTF
TGTGCCAGCAGTCCAGGGGGGGACTATGGCTACACCTTC
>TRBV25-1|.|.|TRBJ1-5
CASSDGSGRGSNQPQHF
TGTGCCAGCAGTGACGGAAGTGGGAGGGGTAGCAATCAGCCCCAGCATTTT
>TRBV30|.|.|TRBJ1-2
CAWSVPGLGYGYTF
TGTGCCTGGAGTGTACCTGGACTTGGCTATGGCTACACCTTC
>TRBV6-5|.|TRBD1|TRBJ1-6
CASRATGGNSPLHF
TGTGCCAGCAGAGCAACAGGGGGCAATTCACCCCTCCACTTT
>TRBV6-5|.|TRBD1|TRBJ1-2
CASIAGGGYGYTF
TGTGCCAGCATTGCAGGGGGAGGCTATGGCTACACCTTC
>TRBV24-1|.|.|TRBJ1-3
CATKIGEGSSGNTIYF
TGTGCCACCAAAATCGGTGAGGGCTCCTCTGGAAACACCATATATTTT
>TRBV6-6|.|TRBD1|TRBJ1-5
CASSRVWGTGSNQPQHF
TGTGCCAGCAGTCGGGTTTGGGGGACAGGGAGCAATCAGCCCCAGCATTTT
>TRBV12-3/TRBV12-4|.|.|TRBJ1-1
CASSFKRNTEAFF
TGTGCCAGCAGTTTTAAGAGGAACACTGAAGCTTTCTTT
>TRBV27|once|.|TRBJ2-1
CASSTLYNEQFF
TGTGCCAGCAGTACACTCTACAATGAGCAGTTCTTC
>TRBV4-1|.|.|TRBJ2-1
CASSPGDRYNEQFF
TGCGCCAGCAGCCCAGGGGACCGCTACAATGAGCAGTTCTTC
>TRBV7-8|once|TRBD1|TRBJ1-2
CASSLASGGVGYGYTF
TGTGCCAGCAGCTTAGCGTCAGGGGGCGTGGGATATGGCTACACCTTC
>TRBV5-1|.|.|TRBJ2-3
CASSPAGAPDTQYF
TGCGCCAGCAGCCCCGCGGGGGCCCCAGATACGCAGTATTTT
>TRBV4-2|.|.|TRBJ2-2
CASSQVSTAGTGELFF
TGTGCCAGCAGCCAAGTTAGTACGGCGGGCACCGGGGAGCTGTTTTTT
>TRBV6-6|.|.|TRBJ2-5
CASSAVGTKYQETQYF
TGTGCCAGCAGTGCCGTAGGGACAAAATACCAAGAGACCCAGTACTTC
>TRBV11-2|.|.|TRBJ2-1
CASSLFGGTVNEQFF
TGTGCCAGCAGCTTATTTGGGGGAACCGTAAATGAGCAGTTCTTC
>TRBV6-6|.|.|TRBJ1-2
CASSAGGQGYTF
TGTGCCAGCAGTGCGGGGGGGCAAGGCTACACCTTC
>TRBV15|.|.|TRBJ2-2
CATSRGRSNTGELFF
TGTGCCACCAGCAGAGGCAGATCGAACACCGGGGAGCTGTTTTTT
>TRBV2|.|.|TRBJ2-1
CASGRQGRAVDEQFF
TGTGCCAGCGGACGACAGGGGAGGGCGGTCGATGAGCAGTTCTTC
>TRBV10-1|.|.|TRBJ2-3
CASSEEAGGTDTQYF
TGCGCCAGCAGTGAGGAGGCAGGGGGCACAGATACGCAGTATTTT
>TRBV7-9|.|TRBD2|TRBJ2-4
CASSLSGGATKNIQYF
TGTGCCAGCAGCCTTAGCGGGGGGGCGACCAAAAACATTCAGTACTTC
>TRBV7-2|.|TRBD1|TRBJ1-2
CASSAQGFNYGYTF
TGTGCCAGCAGCGCACAGGGGTTTAACTATGGCTACACCTTC
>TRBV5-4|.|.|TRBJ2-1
CASSPGRQSSYNEQFF
TGTGCCAGCAGCCCGGGACGGCAAAGCTCCTACAATGAGCAGTTCTTC
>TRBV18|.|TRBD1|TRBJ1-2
CASSPSSLQGDYGYTF
TGTGCCAGCTCACCAAGTTCTCTTCAGGGGGACTATGGCTACACCTTC
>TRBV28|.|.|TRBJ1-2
CASSPLFRGDYGYTF
TGTGCCAGCAGTCCCCTTTTCCGGGGGGACTATGGCTACACCTTC
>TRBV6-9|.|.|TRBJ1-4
CATPTGLTHEKLFF
TGTGCCACCCCTACCGGGCTCACGCATGAAAAACTGTTTTTT
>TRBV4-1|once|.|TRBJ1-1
CASSQPLTRSAEAFF
TGCGCCAGCAGCCAGCCCCTCACCCGGTCAGCTGAAGCTTTCTTT
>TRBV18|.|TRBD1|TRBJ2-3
CASSPDRVVTDTQYF
TGTGCCAGCTCACCGGACAGGGTTGTAACAGATACGCAGTATTTT
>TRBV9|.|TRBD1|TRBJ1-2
CASSAEDRAPHGYTF
TGTGCCAGCAGCGCCGAGGACAGGGCGCCGCATGGCTACACCTTC
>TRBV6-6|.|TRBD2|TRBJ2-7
CASSFGEGRSYEQYF
TGTGCCAGCTCCTTCGGGGAGGGGCGCTCCTACGAGCAGTACTTC
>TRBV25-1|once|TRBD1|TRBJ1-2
CASSGPDRAFRNYGYTF
TGTGCCAGCAGTGGACCGGACAGGGCATTCCGCAACTATGGCTACACCTTC
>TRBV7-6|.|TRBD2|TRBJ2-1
CASSFGLADGNEQFF
TGTGCCAGCAGCTTTGGACTAGCGGATGGGAATGAGCAGTTCTTC
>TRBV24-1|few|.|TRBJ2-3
CATSEDSTDTQYF
TGTGCCACCAGTGAAGACAGCACAGATACGCAGTATTTT
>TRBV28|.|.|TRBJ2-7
CASSLLRDEQYF
TGTGCCAGCAGTTTATTGAGGGACGAGCAGTACTTC
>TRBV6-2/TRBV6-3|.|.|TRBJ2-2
CASSYSRDGPGELFF
TGTGCCAGCAGTTACTCGAGGGACGGGCCCGGGGAGCTGTTTTTT
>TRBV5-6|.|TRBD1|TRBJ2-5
CASSLGTGGIQETQYF
TGTGCCAGCAGCTTGGGGACAGGAGGCATACAAGAGACCCAGTACTTC
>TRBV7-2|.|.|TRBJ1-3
CASSLAYGSGNTIYF
TGTGCCAGCAGCTTAGCTTACGGCTCTGGAAACACCATATATTTT
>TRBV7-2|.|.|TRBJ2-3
CASSARDRDTQYF
TGTGCCAGCAGCGCCAGGGACCGCGATACGCAGTATTTT